Sequencing of this T cell receptor beta chain was carried out in a study of blood T cells in healthy people across ages. Notes on the study in general: More naive CD4+ cells and higher diversity were found in long-lived than in aged donors. Strong correlation was found linking TCR beta diversity to naive T cell percentage.

Total RNA was extracted at no less than 5.5 micrograms per sample. Comments on this clonotype: The antigen remains unidentified.

This CDR3 comprises 12 residues. V was pared by 2 bases and J by 7 bases, with 9 bases between. Germline assignment: CDR1 SGHRS and CDR2 YFSETQ. PCR was performed a second time for 7 to 11 cycles using a sample-barcoded 5' primer and a J-beta primer mix. TCRdb processed the 5' RACE reads anew with MiXCR; each CDR3 protein has one entry. The sample gives approximately 770,000 distinct CDR3 sequences, roughly 60% of which show up once; 22% is in the top ten. The TCR originated in a man under 40 in good health. The specimen was blood. The chain combines TRBV5-1 with TRBJ1-2; no clear D gene. CDR3 nucleotides: TGCGCCAGCAGCTTTGGGGAGCGTGGCTACACCTTC. Translating gives CASSFGERGYTF. The complete variable domain, with remaining parts taken from reference TRBV5-1 and TRBJ1-2, reads KAGVTQTPRYLIKTRGQQVTLSCSPISGHRSVSWYQQTPGQGLQFLFEYFSETQRNKGNFPGRFSGRQFSNSRSEMNVSTLELGDSALYLCASSFGERGYTFGSGTRLTVV.